This T cell receptor beta chain was retrieved from a study of siplizumab effects on memory and regulatory T cells. Findings of the study overall: Few alloreactive clones mapped to unstimulated subsets. Under siplizumab, an average roughly 69% of mappable alloreactive CD4+ clones were Treg-derived, compared with over 25% in controls.

Per sample, around 91,000 TCR templates were assayed. The table came from immunoSEQ multiplex PCR; TCRdb's copy has only in-frame clones and leaves some out. The sample has about 70,000 clones; approximately 88% are singletons. This clone has just one count. Its target is unknown. The CDR3 is 15 amino acids. V lost 3 bases and J lost 1, with 7 bases in between. CDR1 is SEHNR and CDR2 is FQNEAQ in the germline V gene (reference sequence). This sequence was found in a human donor in good health. The sample consisted of Tregs sorted from blood. The chain has TRBV7-9 and TRBJ2-6; no definite D call. The CDR3 here is CASSFLLSGANVLTF. Written as DNA, the CDR3 is TGTGCCAGCAGCTTCCTTCTATCTGGGGCCAACGTCCTGACTTTC. The whole variable domain, filled in from reference TRBV7-9 and TRBJ2-6, reads DTGVSQNPRHKITKRGQNVTFRCDPISEHNRLYWYRQTLGQGPEFLTYFQNEAQLEKSRLLSDRFSAERPKGSFSTLEIQRTEQGDSAMYLCASSFLLSGANVLTFGAGSRLTVL.